This TCR beta chain was recovered during a study of blood T cell repertoires in COVID-19. Overall study context: PBMCs, B-cell-depleted T cells, or T cells provided the cDNA or gDNA that made up the material.

The CDR3 spans 15 residues. Germline V gives CDR1 SGHNT, CDR2 YENEEA. Trimming removed 4 bases at V and 2 bases at J, with 14 bases between. Generated by immunoSEQ multiplex PCR, the TCRdb table keeps only in-frame clones and is missing some. Among around 180,000 clones listed, more than 85% were seen once. The sequencing sample was made of peripheral blood. The chain uses TRBV11-3 and TRBJ1-2, with D possibly being TRBD1 (6 bases). The TCR was taken from a woman aged 25-40 years with active or convalescent COVID-19. The CDR3 protein is CASSSGQSGNYGYTF. DNA for the CDR3: TGTGCCAGCAGCTCCGGACAGTCTGGGAACTATGGCTACACCTTC.